What follows are 7 T cell receptor beta chains derived from one specimen sequenced in a study of post-analysis software for immune sequencing data. General observations from the study: Higher frequency in patients than in controls was seen for a handful of TRBV segments, with TRBV5-6, TRBV5-1 and TRBV20-1 among them.

Unique molecular identifiers had been added to the TCR beta cDNA libraries. TCRdb re-analysed the PCR reads in MiXCR, keeping a single row per CDR3 protein. The repertoire consists of approximately 440,000 distinct CDR3 sequences, with around 40% occurring once and the leading ten covering around 10%. These receptors lack a known antigen. Sequencing was carried out using blood. These receptors came from a girl between 5 and 17 years old with multiple sclerosis.

This clonotype has a handful of counts. The V and J genes are TRBV5-1 and TRBJ2-5, with 12 bases lining up with TRBD1. There are 15 residues in the CDR3. With 7 bases clipped from V and 5 bases from J, the junction kept 9 bases outside the gene matches. Germline assignment: CDR1 SGHRS and CDR2 YFSETQ. For the CDR3, the DNA is TGCGCCAGCCTCCCGGGACAGGGGGCTATTGAGACCCAGTACTTC. Residues: CASLPGQGAIETQYF.

The chain couples TRBV12-3 or TRBV12-4 to TRBJ2-1; no clear D. This CDR3 has 15 amino acids. The V end was cut by 7 bases, the J end by 1 base, with 14 bases between. The CDR3 protein is CASTSDQPSYNEQFF. The CDR3 nucleotides are TGTGCCAGCACCTCGGACCAGCCGTCCTACAATGAGCAGTTCTTC.

V usage is TRBV6-1 and J usage is TRBJ1-1, with D possibly TRBD1 on 5 matching bases. Trimming removed 4 bases from V and 0 bases from J, with 12 bases in between. Germline-derived CDR1 and CDR2 are MNHNS and SASEGT. The CDR3 has 15 amino acids. In DNA form, the CDR3 reads TGTGCCAGCAGTGCACAAGGGGATTTGAACACTGAAGCTTTCTTT. The encoded protein is CASSAQGDLNTEAFF.

This clonotype has a handful of counts. The V gene is TRBV5-1, the J gene TRBJ2-1; weak D call: TRBD2 (6 bases). V shed 2 bases and J shed 8 bases, with 14 bases lying between them. The CDR3 runs to 14 residues. Germline CDR1 SGHRS, CDR2 YFSETQ. CDR3 nucleotide sequence: TGCGCCAGCAGCTTATTAGCGGTGAACGATGAGCAGTTCTTC. Amino acid sequence: CASSLLAVNDEQFF.

This clonotype was detected only a few times. This chain links TRBV6-6 with TRBJ1-2; D is unresolved. The CDR3 loop spans 14 amino acids. Trimming cost V 6 bases and J 0 bases, with 11 bases left between them. Germline-derived CDR1 and CDR2 are MNHNY and SVGAGI (reference sequence). CDR3: CASSETVANYGYTF. In DNA form, the CDR3 reads TGTGCCAGCAGCGAGACGGTAGCTAACTATGGCTACACCTTC.

This clonotype occurred a few times. V usage is TRBV4-2 and J usage is TRBJ2-1; possibly TRBD1 for D (6 bases). The germline CDR1 and CDR2 sequences are LGHNA and YNFKEQ. The CDR3 extends over 15 amino acids. V was cut by 0 bases and J by 7 bases, with 13 bases left in between. As DNA, the CDR3 is TGTGCCAGCAGCCAAGAGGCCCCAGGGGAAAATGAGCAGTTCTTC. Translating it yields CASSQEAPGENEQFF.

The chain carries TRBV12-3 or TRBV12-4 and TRBJ1-2, with a tentative D call TRBD1 (6 bases). V lost 5 bases and J lost 7, with 17 bases in between. The CDR3 contains 14 residues. The DNA of the CDR3 is TGTGCCAGCAGTCCACAGACAGGTCTTCGTGGCTACACCTTC. As protein: CASSPQTGLRGYTF.